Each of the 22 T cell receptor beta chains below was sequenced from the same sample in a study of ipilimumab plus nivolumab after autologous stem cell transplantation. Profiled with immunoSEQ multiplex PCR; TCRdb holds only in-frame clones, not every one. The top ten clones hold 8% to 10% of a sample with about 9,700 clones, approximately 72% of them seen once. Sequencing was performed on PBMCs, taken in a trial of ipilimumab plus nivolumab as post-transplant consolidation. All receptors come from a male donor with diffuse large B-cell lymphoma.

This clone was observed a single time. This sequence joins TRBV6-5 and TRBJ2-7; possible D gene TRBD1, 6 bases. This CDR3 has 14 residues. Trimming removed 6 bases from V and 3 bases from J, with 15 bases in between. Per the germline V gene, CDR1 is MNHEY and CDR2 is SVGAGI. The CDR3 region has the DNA TGTGCCAGCAGCCAATACACAGGGATCTACGAGCAGTACTTC. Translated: CASSQYTGIYEQYF.

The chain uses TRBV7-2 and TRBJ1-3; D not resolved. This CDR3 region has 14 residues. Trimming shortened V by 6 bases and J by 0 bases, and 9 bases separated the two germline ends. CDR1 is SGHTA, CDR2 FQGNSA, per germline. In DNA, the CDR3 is TGTGCCAGCAGTGGAGGCATCTCTGGAAACACCATATATTTT. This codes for CASSGGISGNTIYF.

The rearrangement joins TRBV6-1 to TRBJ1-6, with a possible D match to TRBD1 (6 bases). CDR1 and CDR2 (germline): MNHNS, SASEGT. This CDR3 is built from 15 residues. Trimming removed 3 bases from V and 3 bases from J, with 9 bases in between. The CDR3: CASSDPRGYNSPLHF. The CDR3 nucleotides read TGTGCCAGCAGTGACCCCAGGGGCTATAATTCACCCCTCCACTTT.

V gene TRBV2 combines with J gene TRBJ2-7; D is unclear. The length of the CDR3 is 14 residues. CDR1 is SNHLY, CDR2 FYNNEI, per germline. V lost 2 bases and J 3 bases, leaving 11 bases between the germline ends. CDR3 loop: CASSEWLDGYEQYF. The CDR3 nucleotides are TGTGCCAGCAGTGAATGGCTGGATGGCTACGAGCAGTACTTC. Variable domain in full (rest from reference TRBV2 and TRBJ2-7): EPEVTQTPSHQVTQMGQEVILRCVPISNHLYFYWYRQILGQKVEFLVSFYNNEISEKSEIFDDQFSVERPDGSNFTLKIRSTKLEDSAMYFCASSEWLDGYEQYFGPGTRLTVT.

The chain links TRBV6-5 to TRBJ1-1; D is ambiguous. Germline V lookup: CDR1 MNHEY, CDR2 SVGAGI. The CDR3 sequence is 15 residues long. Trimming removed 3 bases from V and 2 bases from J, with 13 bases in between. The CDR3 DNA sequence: TGTGCCAGCAGTTATGCTCCTGGAGGTAACACTGAAGCTTTCTTT. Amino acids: CASSYAPGGNTEAFF.

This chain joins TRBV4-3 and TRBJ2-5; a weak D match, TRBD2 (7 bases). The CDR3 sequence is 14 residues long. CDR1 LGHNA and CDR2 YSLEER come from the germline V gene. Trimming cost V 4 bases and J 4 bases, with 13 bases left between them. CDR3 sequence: CASSPGGSVETQYF. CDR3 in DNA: TGCGCCAGCAGCCCGGGGGGCAGTGTAGAGACCCAGTACTTC.

CDR3 in amino acids: CASTRLAGGPGQTQYF. The CDR3 DNA reads TGTGCCAGCACCCGACTAGCGGGGGGGCCGGGGCAGACCCAGTACTTC. The chain couples TRBV7-9 to TRBJ2-5; 14 bases fit TRBD2. This CDR3 comprises 16 residues. V shed 7 bases and J 6 bases; nucleotides not matched to a gene: 10. Germline V gene lookup returns CDR1 SEHNR and CDR2 FQNEAQ (reference sequence).

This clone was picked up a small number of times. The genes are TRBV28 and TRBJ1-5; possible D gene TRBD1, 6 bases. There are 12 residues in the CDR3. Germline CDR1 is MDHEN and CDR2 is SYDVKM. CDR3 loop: CATHRAAGPQHF. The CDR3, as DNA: TGTGCTACTCACAGGGCGGCGGGGCCCCAGCATTTT.

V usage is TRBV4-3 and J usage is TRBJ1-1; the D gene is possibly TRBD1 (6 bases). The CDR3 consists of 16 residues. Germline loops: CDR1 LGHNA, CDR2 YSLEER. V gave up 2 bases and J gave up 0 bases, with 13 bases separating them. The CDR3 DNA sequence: TGCGCCAGCAGCCAAAGGTGGGGGGCAATGAACACTGAAGCTTTCTTT. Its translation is CASSQRWGAMNTEAFF.

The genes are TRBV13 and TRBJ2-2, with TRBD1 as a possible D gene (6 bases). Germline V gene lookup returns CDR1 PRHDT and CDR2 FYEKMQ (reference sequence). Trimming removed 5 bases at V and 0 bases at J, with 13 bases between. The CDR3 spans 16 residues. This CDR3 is CASSNTRGANTGELFF. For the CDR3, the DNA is TGTGCCAGCAGCAATACCAGGGGAGCGAACACCGGGGAGCTGTTTTTT.

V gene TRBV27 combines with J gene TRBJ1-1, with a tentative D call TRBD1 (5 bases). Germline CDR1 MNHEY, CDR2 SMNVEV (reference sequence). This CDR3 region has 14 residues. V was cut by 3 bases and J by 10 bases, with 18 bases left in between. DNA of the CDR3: TGTGCCAGCAGTTTTTTGGGGACCCCCTACGGAGCTTTCTTT. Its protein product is CASSFLGTPYGAFF.

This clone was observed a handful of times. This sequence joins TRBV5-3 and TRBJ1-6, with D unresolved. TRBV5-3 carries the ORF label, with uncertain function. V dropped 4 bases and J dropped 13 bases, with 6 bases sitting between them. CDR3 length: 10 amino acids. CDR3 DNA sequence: TGTGCCAGAAGCCCGGGGCCCCTCCACTTT. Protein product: CARSPGPLHF.

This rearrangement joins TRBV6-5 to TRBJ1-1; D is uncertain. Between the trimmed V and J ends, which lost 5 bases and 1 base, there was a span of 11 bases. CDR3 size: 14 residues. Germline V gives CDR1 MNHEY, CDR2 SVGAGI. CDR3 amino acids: CASSTWTENTEAFF. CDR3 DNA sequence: TGTGCCAGCAGTACCTGGACGGAGAACACTGAAGCTTTCTTT.

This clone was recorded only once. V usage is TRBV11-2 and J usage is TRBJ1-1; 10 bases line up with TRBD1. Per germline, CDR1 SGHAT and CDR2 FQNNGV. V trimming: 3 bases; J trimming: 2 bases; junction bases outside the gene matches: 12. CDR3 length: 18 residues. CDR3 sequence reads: CASSFIRGGTGVNTEAFF. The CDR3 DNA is TGTGCCAGCAGCTTCATTAGAGGGGGGACAGGGGTAAACACTGAAGCTTTCTTT.

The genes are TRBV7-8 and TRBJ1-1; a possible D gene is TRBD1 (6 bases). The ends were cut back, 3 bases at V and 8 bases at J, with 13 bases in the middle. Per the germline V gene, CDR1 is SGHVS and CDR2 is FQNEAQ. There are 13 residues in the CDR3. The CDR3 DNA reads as TGTGCCAGCAGCTTTGTGGGGGGGGCCGAAGCTTTCTTT. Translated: CASSFVGGAEAFF.

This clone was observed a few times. The CDR3 sequence is CASSLDRTEKLFF. The CDR3 bases are TGTGCCAGCAGCTTGGACAGAACTGAAAAACTGTTTTTT. This rearrangement joins TRBV5-6 to TRBJ1-4, with no clear D. V was pared by 0 bases and J by 7 bases, with 7 bases between. Germline CDR1 reads SGHDT; CDR2 reads YYEEEE. The CDR3 runs 13 residues.

Here the CDR3 reads CASSQEGSGAEAFF. The DNA of the CDR3 is TGCGCCAGCAGCCAAGAGGGCAGTGGGGCTGAAGCTTTCTTT. J is TRBJ1-1 and V is TRBV4-1; no definite D call. Germline V CDR1 and CDR2: MGHRA, YSYEKL. The CDR3 totals 14 residues. With 0 bases removed from V and 6 bases from J, the gap between germline ends came to 11 bases.

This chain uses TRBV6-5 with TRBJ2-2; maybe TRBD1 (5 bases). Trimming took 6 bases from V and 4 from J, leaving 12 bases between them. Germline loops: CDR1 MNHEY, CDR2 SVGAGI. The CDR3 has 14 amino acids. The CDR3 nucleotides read TGTGCCAGCAGGCAGGGTTCCTTCACCGGGGAGCTGTTTTTT. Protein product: CASRQGSFTGELFF.

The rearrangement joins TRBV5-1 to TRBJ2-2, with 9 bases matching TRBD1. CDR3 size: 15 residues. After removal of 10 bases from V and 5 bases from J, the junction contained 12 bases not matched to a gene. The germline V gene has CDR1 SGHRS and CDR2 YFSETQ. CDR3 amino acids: CAEITGQGLTGELFF. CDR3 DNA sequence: TGCGCCGAGATTACGGGACAGGGTTTGACCGGGGAGCTGTTTTTT.

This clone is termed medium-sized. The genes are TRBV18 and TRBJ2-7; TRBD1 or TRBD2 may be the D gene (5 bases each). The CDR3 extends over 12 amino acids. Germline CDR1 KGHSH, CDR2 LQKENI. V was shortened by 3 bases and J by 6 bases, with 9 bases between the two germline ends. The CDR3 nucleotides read TGTGCCAGCTCACCGGGGGTGGGCGAGCAGTACTTC. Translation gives CASSPGVGEQYF.

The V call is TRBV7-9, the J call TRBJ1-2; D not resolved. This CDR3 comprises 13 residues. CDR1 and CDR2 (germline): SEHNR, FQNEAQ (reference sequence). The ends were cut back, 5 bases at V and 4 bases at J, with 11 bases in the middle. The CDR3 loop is CASSRVLGYGYTF. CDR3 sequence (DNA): TGTGCCAGCAGCCGAGTACTGGGCTATGGCTACACCTTC.

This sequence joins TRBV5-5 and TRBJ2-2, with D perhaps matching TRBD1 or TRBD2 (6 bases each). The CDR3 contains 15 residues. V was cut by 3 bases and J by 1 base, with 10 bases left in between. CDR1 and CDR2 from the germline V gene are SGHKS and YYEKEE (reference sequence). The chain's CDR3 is CASSWGAGNTGELFF. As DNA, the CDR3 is TGTGCCAGCAGCTGGGGGGCAGGGAACACCGGGGAGCTGTTTTTT.